This TCR beta chain was documented in a study of neoadjuvant anti-PD-1 for oral cavity cancer. Study overall: Before surgery, most patients got three to four biweekly 3 mg/kg nivolumab doses.

Study-wide points: TCR analyses covered only a few patients per response group.

This CDR3 is built from 15 residues. The germline CDR1 and CDR2 sequences are MNHEY and SVGAGI. V lost 5 bases and J lost 4, with 16 bases in between. Sequencing was performed with immunoSEQ multiplex PCR; in TCRdb, only in-frame clones are kept and a portion is missing. The table includes fewer than 90,000 clones, approximately 85% detected once. Of note for this clone: Its specificity is not known.

Time point indicated: after neoadjuvant nivolumab, at surgical resection. The sequence derives from a person between 40 and 85 years old with oral cavity squamous cell carcinoma. Material: PBMCs, obtained after nivolumab (anti-PD-1) treatment. The rearrangement links TRBV6-5 to TRBJ2-3; TRBD1 might be the D (6 bases). This CDR3 reads CASSTLGGSADTQYF. The DNA for the CDR3 is TGTGCCAGCAGTACCCTAGGGGGTTCGGCAGATACGCAGTATTTT.